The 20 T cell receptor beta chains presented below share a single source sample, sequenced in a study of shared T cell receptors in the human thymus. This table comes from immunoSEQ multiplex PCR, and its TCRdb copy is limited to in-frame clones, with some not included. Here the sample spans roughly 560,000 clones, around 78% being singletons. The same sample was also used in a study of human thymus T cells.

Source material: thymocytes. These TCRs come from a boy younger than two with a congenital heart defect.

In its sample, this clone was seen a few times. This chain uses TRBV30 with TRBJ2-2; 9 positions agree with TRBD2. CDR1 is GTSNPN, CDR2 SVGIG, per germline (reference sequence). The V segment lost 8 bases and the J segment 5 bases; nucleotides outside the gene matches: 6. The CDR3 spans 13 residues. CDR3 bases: TGTGCCCGTAGCGGGAGAGAAACCGGGGAGCTGTTTTTT. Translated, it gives CARSGRETGELFF.

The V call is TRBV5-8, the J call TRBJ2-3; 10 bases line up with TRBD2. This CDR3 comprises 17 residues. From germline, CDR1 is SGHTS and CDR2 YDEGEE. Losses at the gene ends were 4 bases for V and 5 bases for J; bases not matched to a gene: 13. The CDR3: CASSAERSGRAKDTQYF. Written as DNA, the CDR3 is TGTGCCAGCAGCGCCGAACGAAGCGGGAGGGCGAAAGATACGCAGTATTTT.

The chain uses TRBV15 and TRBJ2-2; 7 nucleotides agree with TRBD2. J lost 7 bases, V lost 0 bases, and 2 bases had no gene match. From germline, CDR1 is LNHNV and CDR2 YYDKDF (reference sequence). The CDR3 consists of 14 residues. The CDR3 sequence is CATSRDAGDGELFF. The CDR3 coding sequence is TGTGCCACCAGCAGAGATGCGGGGGACGGGGAGCTGTTTTTT.

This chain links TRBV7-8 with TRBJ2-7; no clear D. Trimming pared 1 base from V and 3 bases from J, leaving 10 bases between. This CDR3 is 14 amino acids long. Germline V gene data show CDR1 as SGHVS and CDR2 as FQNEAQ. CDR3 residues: CASSLGPGLYEQYF. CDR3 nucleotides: TGTGCCAGCAGCTTAGGTCCGGGTCTCTACGAGCAGTACTTC.

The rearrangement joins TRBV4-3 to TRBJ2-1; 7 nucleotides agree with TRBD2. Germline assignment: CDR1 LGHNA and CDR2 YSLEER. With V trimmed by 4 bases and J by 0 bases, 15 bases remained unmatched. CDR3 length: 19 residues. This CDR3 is CASSPRAIAGNHSYNEQFF. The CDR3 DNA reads TGCGCCAGCAGCCCCCGCGCAATAGCGGGTAACCACTCCTACAATGAGCAGTTCTTC.

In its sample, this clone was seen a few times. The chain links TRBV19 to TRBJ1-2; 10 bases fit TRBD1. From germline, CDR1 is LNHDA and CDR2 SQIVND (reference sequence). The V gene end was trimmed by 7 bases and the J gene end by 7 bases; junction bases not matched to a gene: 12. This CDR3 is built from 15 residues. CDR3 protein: CASKDTGQGNCGYTF. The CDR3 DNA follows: TGTGCCAGTAAAGACACGGGACAGGGGAATTGTGGCTACACCTTC.

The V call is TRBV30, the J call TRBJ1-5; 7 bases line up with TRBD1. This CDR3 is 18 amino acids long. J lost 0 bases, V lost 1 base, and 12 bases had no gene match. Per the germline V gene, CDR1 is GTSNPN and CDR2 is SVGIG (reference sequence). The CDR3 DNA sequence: TGTGCCTGGAGTGATGGTCTCCGGGACAGACTTAGCAATCAGCCCCAGCATTTT. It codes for CAWSDGLRDRLSNQPQHF.

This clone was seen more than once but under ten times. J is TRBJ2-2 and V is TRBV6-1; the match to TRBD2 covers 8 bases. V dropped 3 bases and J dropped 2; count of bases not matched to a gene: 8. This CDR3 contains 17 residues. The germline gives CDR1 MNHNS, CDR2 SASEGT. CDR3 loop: CASSEGRSGGNTGELFF. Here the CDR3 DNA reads TGTGCCAGCAGTGAGGGTCGGAGCGGGGGAAACACCGGGGAGCTGTTTTTT.

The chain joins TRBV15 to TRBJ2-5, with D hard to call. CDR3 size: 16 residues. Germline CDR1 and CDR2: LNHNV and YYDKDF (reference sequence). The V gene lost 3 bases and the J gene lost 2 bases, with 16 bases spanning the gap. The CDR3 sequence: CATSSHTRRVQETQYF. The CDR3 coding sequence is TGTGCCACCAGCAGTCACACACGACGGGTACAAGAGACCCAGTACTTC. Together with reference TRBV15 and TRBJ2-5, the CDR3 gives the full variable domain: DAMVIQNPRYQVTQFGKPVTLSCSQTLNHNVMYWYQQKSSQAPKLLFHYYDKDFNNEADTPDNFQSRRPNTSFCFLDIRSPGLGDTAMYLCATSSHTRRVQETQYFGPGTRLLVL.

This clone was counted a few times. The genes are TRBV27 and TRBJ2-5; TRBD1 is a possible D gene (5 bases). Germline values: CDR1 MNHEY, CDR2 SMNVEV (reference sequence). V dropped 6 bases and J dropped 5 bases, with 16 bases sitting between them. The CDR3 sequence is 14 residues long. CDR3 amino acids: CASSPGQPRETQYF. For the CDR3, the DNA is TGTGCCAGCAGCCCCGGACAACCCAGGGAGACCCAGTACTTC.

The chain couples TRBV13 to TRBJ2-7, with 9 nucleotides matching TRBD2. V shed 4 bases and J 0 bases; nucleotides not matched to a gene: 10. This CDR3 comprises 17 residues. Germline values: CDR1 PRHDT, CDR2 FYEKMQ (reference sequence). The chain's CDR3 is CASSSPPASGDSYEQYF. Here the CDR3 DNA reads TGTGCCAGCAGCTCCCCCCCGGCTAGCGGGGACTCCTACGAGCAGTACTTC.

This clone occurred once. The CDR3 protein is CASSSRGSGNTIYF. In nucleotides, the CDR3 is TGTGCCAGCAGCTCAAGGGGATCTGGAAACACCATATATTTT. The chain recombines TRBV7-9 with TRBJ1-3; TRBD1 is a possible D gene (5 bases). Germline V lookup: CDR1 SEHNR, CDR2 FQNEAQ (reference sequence). V was pared by 4 bases and J by 1 base, with 8 bases between. This CDR3 has 14 amino acids.

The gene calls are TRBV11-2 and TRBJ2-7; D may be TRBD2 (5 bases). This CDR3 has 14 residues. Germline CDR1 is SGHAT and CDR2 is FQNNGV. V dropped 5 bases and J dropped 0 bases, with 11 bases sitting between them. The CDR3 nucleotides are TGTGCCAGCAGCCCTTCGCGGGTCTCCTACGAGCAGTACTTC. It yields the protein CASSPSRVSYEQYF.

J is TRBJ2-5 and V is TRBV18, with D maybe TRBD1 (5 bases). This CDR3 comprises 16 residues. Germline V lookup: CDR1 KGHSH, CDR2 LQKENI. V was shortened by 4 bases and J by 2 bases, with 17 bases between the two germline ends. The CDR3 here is CASSLADGRAQETQYF. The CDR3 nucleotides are TGTGCCAGCTCACTCGCAGATGGCAGGGCGCAAGAGACCCAGTACTTC.

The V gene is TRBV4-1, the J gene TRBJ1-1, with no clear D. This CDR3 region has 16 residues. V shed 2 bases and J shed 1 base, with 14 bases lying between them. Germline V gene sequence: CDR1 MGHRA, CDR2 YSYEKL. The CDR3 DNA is TGCGCCAGCAGCCAACGGGTAGGTGCGGCGAACACTGAAGCTTTCTTT. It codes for CASSQRVGAANTEAFF.

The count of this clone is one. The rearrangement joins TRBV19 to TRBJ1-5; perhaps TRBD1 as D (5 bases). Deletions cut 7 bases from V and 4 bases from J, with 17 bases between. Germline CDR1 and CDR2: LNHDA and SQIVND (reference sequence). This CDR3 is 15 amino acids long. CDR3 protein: CASKGSRATNQPQHF. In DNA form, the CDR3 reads TGTGCCAGTAAGGGCTCCAGGGCCACTAATCAGCCCCAGCATTTT.

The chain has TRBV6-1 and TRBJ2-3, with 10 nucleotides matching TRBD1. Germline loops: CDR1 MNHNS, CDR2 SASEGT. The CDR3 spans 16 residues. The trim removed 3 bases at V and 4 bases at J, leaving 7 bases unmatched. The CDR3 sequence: CASSDPGTGDPDTQYF. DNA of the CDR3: TGTGCCAGCAGTGACCCCGGGACAGGGGACCCAGATACGCAGTATTTT.

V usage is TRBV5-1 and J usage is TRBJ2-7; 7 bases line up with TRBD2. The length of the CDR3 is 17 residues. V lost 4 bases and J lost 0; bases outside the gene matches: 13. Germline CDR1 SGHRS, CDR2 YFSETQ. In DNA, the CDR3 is TGCGCCAGCAGCGGAGACCGGGACTACCCTAGCTCCTACGAGCAGTACTTC. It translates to CASSGDRDYPSSYEQYF.

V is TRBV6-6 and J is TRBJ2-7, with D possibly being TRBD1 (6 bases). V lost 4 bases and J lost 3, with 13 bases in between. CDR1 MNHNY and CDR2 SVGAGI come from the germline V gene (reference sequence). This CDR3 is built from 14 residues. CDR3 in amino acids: CASSSARGHYEQYF. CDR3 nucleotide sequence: TGTGCCAGCAGTTCCGCCAGGGGCCACTACGAGCAGTACTTC.

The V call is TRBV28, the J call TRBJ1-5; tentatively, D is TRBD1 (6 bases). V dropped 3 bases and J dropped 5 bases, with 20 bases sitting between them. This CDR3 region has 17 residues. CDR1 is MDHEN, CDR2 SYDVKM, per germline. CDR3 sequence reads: CASSFAIWDTQDQPQHF. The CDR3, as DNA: TGTGCCAGCAGTTTCGCTATCTGGGACACACAGGATCAGCCCCAGCATTTT.